This T cell receptor (beta chain) was profiled in a study of OX40 agonist ivuxolimab in advanced cancers. Study-level findings and limits: Expanded clones belonging to CD8+ T cells outnumbered, on average, those of CD4+.

Repertoires were generated with immunoSEQ multiplex PCR, while TCRdb's copy carries only in-frame clones and drops some. The data hold under 40,000 clones, with around 90% observed a single time. This clone has a handful of counts. As yet, its antigen is unknown. The receptor was derived from an adult with an advanced solid tumor such as melanoma, head and neck, liver or kidney cancer. The sample in question was CD4+ or CD8+ T cells sorted from blood, obtained in a trial of the OX40 agonist ivuxolimab.

The CDR3 bases are TGTGCCAGCAGCTTAGCAGGGGCAGGGACTGAAGCTTTCTTT. Its translation: CASSLAGAGTEAFF. The rearrangement joins TRBV7-8 to TRBJ1-1; perhaps TRBD1 as D (5 bases). Trimming took 0 bases from V and 5 from J, leaving 10 bases between them. The germline CDR1 and CDR2 sequences are SGHVS and FQNEAQ. CDR3 size: 14 residues.